This T cell receptor (beta chain) was sequenced in a study of blood T cell repertoires in COVID-19 (dated by TCRdb to 2019 to 2021). Context from the whole study: Samples from collaborators originated in the United States, Italy and Spain and spanned both the acute and convalescent phases of COVID-19. The prospective study material was composed of cDNA or gDNA derived from T cells, B-cell-depleted T cells, or PBMCs. Subjects who had been exposed to COVID-19, were actively infected with it, or had recovered from it provided the deeply sampled blood TCRbeta repertoires that made up the dataset. The repertoires were released in a freely available public database meant as a resource for research on the immune response to SARS-CoV-2. Samples were obtained from the ongoing ImmuneRACE study (first 160 participants) and from 1,254 subjects provided by 6 global collaborators. A de-identified subject ID, COVID-19 status, age in years and sex were almost always included in the sample metadata. Where available, HLA class I and class II types were obtained from metadata supplied by the sample provider rather than from assay-based typing.

In the prospective study, participants were roughly 18 to 100 years old, resided in 20 to 30 geographic areas of the United States, and were enrolled through a virtual design. To assign participants to cohorts, the prospective study relied on clinical history that participants themselves reported in a screening survey and a study questionnaire. In the prospective study, whole blood, serum and a nasopharyngeal or oropharyngeal swab were collected from each participant by mobile phlebotomists. Over a 2-month period, participants in the prospective study had the option of providing additional blood draws and questionnaires. Before DNA extraction, blood samples from the prospective study were shipped at room temperature or frozen. Comments on this clone: Its antigen is currently not known. Base quality data are lacking; no much larger clone is found one base away.

TCRbeta CDR3 regions were amplified from genomic DNA by means of the immunoSEQ Assay, a bias-controlled multiplex PCR. Per the source publication's procedure: The number of nucleated cells in each sample was estimated from the amplification of reference gene primers within the assay. To quantify the absolute abundance of each unique TCRbeta CDR3 rearrangement, sequence reads were collapsed and filtered. For each sample, productive Simpson clonality was calculated by taking the square root of Simpson's diversity index across productive rearrangements. What TCRdb holds here is the immuneACCESS table cut down to in-frame rearrangements. Part of the clones is not present; checked against another copy, under half of the missing clones reflect an unresolved V gene, and the others are unexplained. V and J calls and clone size follow that table, whereas D and trimming were derived from the DNA. The sample has roughly 240,000 clones on record, around 85% of them singletons. The leading ten clones occupy 9.1% of the sample.

On the study overall, not on this receptor specifically: The quantity of clinical and demographic metadata differed by source and by participant and was supplied without curation.

Taken from cysteine to phenylalanine, the CDR3 has 16 residues. The only DNA kept is the CDR3, 48 bases in frame from the first base. V drops 4 bases and J drops 0 bases, leaving 13 bases in between. CDR1 SGHVS and CDR2 FQNEAQ are derived from the germline V gene. The receptor was isolated from a woman in her fifties or sixties with acute COVID-19. The chain links TRBV7-8 with TRBJ1-5; TRBD1 might be the D gene, on 6 matching bases. Material for sequencing was PBMCs or T cells enriched from blood (not recorded which). This receptor has the CDR3 CASSSRQANSNQPQHF. At the DNA level, the sequence is TGTGCCAGCAGCTCCCGACAGGCGAATAGCAATCAGCCCCAGCATTTT.